These 29 T cell receptor beta chains came from one sample sequenced in a study of blood T cell repertoires in COVID-19 (dated by TCRdb to 2018 to 2021). Libraries were constructed by the immunoSEQ multiplex PCR assay. As stored in TCRdb, this immuneACCESS dataset retains in-frame rearrangements with V and J assigned. A fraction of the clones does not appear; measured against another copy, unresolved V genes explain less than half of the discrepancy, and the remainder lacks a known reason. This sample has roughly 150,000 clones in its table, and around 82% of those were observed once. The top ten hold approximately 18% of the sample. The material sequenced was peripheral blood. These receptors all stem from a woman in her 70s who had recovered from COVID-19.

The gene calls are TRBV7-9 and TRBJ1-2, with TRBD1 matching over 8 bases. This CDR3 contains 12 residues. V shed 5 bases, J shed 12 bases, and the junction held 8 bases outside the gene matches. Germline CDR1 and CDR2: SEHNR and FQNEAQ (reference sequence). The CDR3 DNA sequence: TGTGCCAGCAGCACGACAGGGGAAGATAACACCTTC. The encoded protein is CASSTTGEDNTF.

The chain combines TRBV11-2 with TRBJ1-2; D gene uncertain. The CDR3 totals 15 residues. CDR1 and CDR2 from the germline V gene are SGHAT and FQNNGV. V was cut by 7 bases and J by 2 bases, with 17 bases left in between. The CDR3 loop reads CASTPGGGRNYGYTF. CDR3 DNA sequence: TGTGCCAGCACCCCAGGTGGAGGACGGAACTATGGCTACACCTTC.

The chain is built from TRBV6-5 and TRBJ1-3; D is unresolved. The CDR3 spans 15 residues. Trimming removed 5 bases from V and 0 bases from J, with 11 bases in between. Germline CDR1 reads MNHEY; CDR2 reads SVGAGI. The CDR3 loop reads CASSRQTSSGNTIYF. CDR3 DNA: TGTGCCAGCAGTCGCCAGACAAGCTCTGGAAACACCATATATTTT.

This chain connects TRBV11-2 to TRBJ1-6, with a possible D match to TRBD1 (5 bases). The V end lost 3 bases, the J end lost 7 bases, and 13 bases lay between the germline ends. The CDR3 totals 15 residues. Germline values: CDR1 SGHAT, CDR2 FQNNGV. The DNA for the CDR3 is TGTGCCAGCAGCTTTGGGCGGGGGAGCAATTCACCCCTCCACTTT. Translated, it gives CASSFGRGSNSPLHF.

The V call is TRBV30, the J call TRBJ2-3; D remains ambiguous. Germline values: CDR1 GTSNPN, CDR2 SVGIG (reference sequence). The CDR3 runs 11 residues. V dropped 3 bases and J dropped 3 bases, with 4 bases sitting between them. The CDR3 bases are TGTGCCTGGAGCCCAACAGATACGCAGTATTTT. It translates to CAWSPTDTQYF.

The rearrangement joins TRBV2 to TRBJ2-2, with TRBD2 as a possible D gene (5 bases). Trimming cost V 6 bases and J 6 bases, with 17 bases left between them. This CDR3 region has 15 residues. The germline CDR1 and CDR2 sequences are SNHLY and FYNNEI. CDR3 region: CASSTGLPRPGELFF. As DNA, the CDR3 is TGTGCCAGCAGCACCGGACTGCCGCGGCCCGGGGAGCTGTTTTTT.

This chain uses TRBV9 with TRBJ1-2; 8 bases are shared with TRBD1. Germline V gene data show CDR1 as SGDLS and CDR2 as YYNGEE. The CDR3 is 15 amino acids. V was pared by 4 bases and J by 6 bases, with 11 bases of the junction left unmatched. As DNA, the CDR3 is TGTGCCAGCAGCCCGCAGGGGGCGCTTCGGGATGGCTACACCTTC. It codes for CASSPQGALRDGYTF.

The chain recombines TRBV5-6 with TRBJ1-3, with D possibly matching TRBD1 (5 bases). V was clipped by 0 bases and J by 3 bases, with 13 bases between them. This CDR3 is built from 16 residues. Germline V gives CDR1 SGHDT, CDR2 YYEEEE. CDR3 amino acids: CASSLGQGWVGNTIYF. In DNA, the CDR3 is TGTGCCAGCAGCTTGGGGCAGGGATGGGTTGGAAACACCATATATTTT.

The chain uses TRBV7-2 and TRBJ1-1, with 8 bases identical to TRBD1. The CDR3 loop spans 15 amino acids. The J segment lost 7 bases and the V segment lost 4 bases, leaving 11 bases of the junction unmatched. Looked up from germline, CDR1 is SGHTA and CDR2 is FQGNSA. This CDR3 is CASSSRRTGINEAFF. As DNA, the CDR3 is TGTGCCAGCAGCTCCCGCAGGACAGGGATCAATGAAGCTTTCTTT.

This chain joins TRBV7-8 and TRBJ2-2, with D tentatively TRBD1 (5 bases). Germline V gene sequence: CDR1 SGHVS, CDR2 FQNEAQ. V gave up 0 bases and J gave up 7 bases, with 15 bases separating them. This CDR3 comprises 16 residues. The CDR3 bases are TGTGCCAGCAGCTTAGCGGGTCCAGGGTATAGCGGGGAGCTGTTTTTT. Residues: CASSLAGPGYSGELFF.

This clone was detected once. V usage is TRBV5-5 and J usage is TRBJ1-3; D uncertain. From germline, CDR1 is SGHKS and CDR2 YYEKEE (reference sequence). The CDR3 is 17 amino acids. Trimming removed 0 bases at V and 0 bases at J, with 13 bases between. The CDR3 is CASSLAGRPASGNTIYF. The CDR3 DNA reads as TGTGCCAGCAGCTTGGCCGGGAGGCCGGCCTCTGGAAACACCATATATTTT.

V and J are TRBV7-9 and TRBJ1-3; 7 positions agree with TRBD1. This CDR3 region has 14 residues. J gave up 3 bases and V 8 bases, and 7 bases lay outside the gene matches. The V gene's germline CDR1 is SEHNR and CDR2 FQNEAQ (reference sequence). The CDR3 region has the DNA TGTGCCAGCGGGTCGCAGGGGGATGGAAACACCATATATTTT. Translation: CASGSQGDGNTIYF.

CDR3 residues: CASSRDRGGGEAFF. In DNA form, the CDR3 reads TGTGCCAGCAGCCGGGACAGGGGCGGCGGTGAAGCTTTCTTT. The V call is TRBV3-1 (or the pseudogene TRBV3-2), the J call TRBJ1-1, with 10 bases fitting TRBD1. CDR1 and CDR2 from the germline V gene are LGHDT and YNNKEL (reference sequence). Germline trimming cut 4 bases from V and 7 bases from J; bases unmatched to any gene: 6. The CDR3 length is 14 residues.

The chain uses TRBV5-5 and TRBJ1-1; D unclear. The V and J ends lost 4 bases and 0 bases respectively, with 7 bases between them. This CDR3 has 13 residues. Germline CDR1 SGHKS, CDR2 YYEKEE (reference sequence). The CDR3 DNA reads as TGTGCCAGCAGCCCCGGGGTGAACACTGAAGCTTTCTTT. It is translated as CASSPGVNTEAFF.

This clone was observed once. The chain combines TRBV5-6 with TRBJ2-1, with TRBD2 matching 7 bases. The V segment lost 0 bases and the J segment 3 bases; nucleotides outside the gene matches: 3. CDR1 SGHDT and CDR2 YYEEEE come from the germline V gene. The CDR3 contains 15 residues. This CDR3 reads CASSLVGLVYNEQFF. CDR3 nucleotides: TGTGCCAGCAGCTTGGTCGGACTAGTCTACAATGAGCAGTTCTTC.

The rearrangement uses TRBV5-4 and TRBJ1-1; D is possibly TRBD1 (6 bases). V dropped 2 bases and J dropped 1 base, with 15 bases sitting between them. CDR3 length: 16 residues. In germline, CDR1 is SGHNT, CDR2 YYREEE (reference sequence). Here the CDR3 DNA reads TGTGCCAGCAGCTTAGGGGGGGCACTGGGGAACACTGAAGCTTTCTTT. It codes for CASSLGGALGNTEAFF.

On this clone: Other DNA sequences in this specimen translate into the identical CDR3. The chain has TRBV27 and TRBJ2-5; the D gene is possibly TRBD2 (5 bases). The ends were cut back, 5 bases at V and 2 bases at J, with 9 bases in the middle. There are 13 residues in the CDR3. The germline gives CDR1 MNHEY, CDR2 SMNVEV (reference sequence). The CDR3 protein is CASSPRGQETQYF. CDR3 sequence (DNA): TGTGCCAGCAGTCCCCGGGGACAAGAGACCCAGTACTTC.

Only one count was recorded for this clone. J is TRBJ2-7 and V is TRBV3-1 (or the pseudogene TRBV3-2); possibly TRBD2 for D (5 bases). Per germline, CDR1 LGHDT and CDR2 YNNKEL (reference sequence). The length of the CDR3 is 13 residues. V was pared by 4 bases and J by 7 bases, with 14 bases between. The CDR3 reads CASSRGSDPEQYF. In DNA form, the CDR3 reads TGTGCCAGCAGCCGAGGGTCAGACCCAGAGCAGTACTTC.

The chain has TRBV9 and TRBJ2-7; D is possibly TRBD1 (5 bases). Germline loops: CDR1 SGDLS, CDR2 YYNGEE. Trimming took 4 bases from V and 4 from J, leaving 15 bases between them. The CDR3 runs 14 residues. The CDR3 DNA reads TGTGCCAGCAGCCGAAGCGTAGGGGCTTACGAGCAGTACTTC. Amino acids: CASSRSVGAYEQYF.

The V and J genes are TRBV2 and TRBJ1-2; D uncertain. This CDR3 is built from 13 residues. V was trimmed by 0 bases and J by 8 bases, leaving 10 bases between them. CDR1 is SNHLY and CDR2 is FYNNEI in the germline V gene. CDR3 bases: TGTGCCAGCAGTGAAGCCAGTTCACCCGGCTACACCTTC. It specifies CASSEASSPGYTF.

The chain has TRBV19 and TRBJ1-1, with TRBD1 identical over 7 bases. Germline CDR1 and CDR2: LNHDA and SQIVND (reference sequence). V trimming: 7 bases; J trimming: 7 bases; junction bases outside the gene matches: 15. The CDR3 length is 15 residues. CDR3 residues: CASTPQVGGEDEAFF. In DNA, the CDR3 is TGTGCCAGTACGCCTCAGGTAGGGGGCGAGGATGAAGCTTTCTTT.

The rearrangement uses TRBV28 and TRBJ2-4, with 7 bases lining up with TRBD2. In germline, CDR1 is MDHEN, CDR2 SYDVKM. This CDR3 is 16 amino acids long. V lost 2 bases and J lost 2; bases outside the gene matches: 6. The CDR3 sequence: CASSLPPGGSKNIQYF. The DNA for the CDR3 is TGTGCCAGCAGTTTACCCCCGGGGGGTTCCAAAAACATTCAGTACTTC. The variable domain in full, completed from reference TRBV28 and TRBJ2-4, reads DVKVTQSSRYLVKRTGEKVFLECVQDMDHENMFWYRQDPGLGLRLIYFSYDVKMKEKGDIPEGYSVSREKKERFSLILESASTNQTSMYLCASSLPPGGSKNIQYFGAGTRLSVL.

This clone has just one count. The chain carries TRBV27 and TRBJ1-2; 11 bases are a match to TRBD1. The germline V gene encodes CDR1 MNHEY and CDR2 SMNVEV (reference sequence). The V segment lost 4 bases and the J segment 4 bases; nucleotides outside the gene matches: 2. The CDR3 consists of 14 residues. The chain's CDR3 is CASSWDRGGYGYTF. CDR3 nucleotide sequence: TGTGCCAGCAGTTGGGACAGGGGGGGCTATGGCTACACCTTC.

The V and J genes are TRBV15 and TRBJ1-2; a possible D gene is TRBD1 (6 bases). CDR3 length: 15 amino acids. From germline, CDR1 is LNHNV and CDR2 YYDKDF (reference sequence). The germline V and J ends were trimmed by 0 bases and 4 bases, with 12 bases remaining between them. The CDR3 here is CATSRDVGTIYGYTF. CDR3 bases: TGTGCCACCAGCAGAGATGTGGGGACAATCTATGGCTACACCTTC.

This clone was picked up a small number of times. The CDR3 region is CASSPDRGNTEAFF. The DNA of the CDR3 is TGTGCCAGCAGCCCCGACAGGGGGAACACTGAAGCTTTCTTT. V is TRBV11-2 and J is TRBJ1-1; 8 bases match TRBD1. This CDR3 is 14 amino acids long. V shed 5 bases, J shed 1 base, and the junction held 3 bases outside the gene matches. Germline loops: CDR1 SGHAT, CDR2 FQNNGV.

The chain is built from TRBV3-1 (or the pseudogene TRBV3-2) and TRBJ2-3; D remains ambiguous. The V end lost 4 bases, the J end lost 0 bases, and 5 bases lay between the germline ends. The germline CDR1 and CDR2 sequences are LGHDT and YNNKEL (reference sequence). The CDR3 is 13 residues long. The CDR3 reads CASSLQSTDTQYF. The CDR3, as DNA: TGTGCCAGCAGCCTACAAAGCACAGATACGCAGTATTTT.

The chain has TRBV5-6 and TRBJ1-6; D remains unclear. The ends were cut back, 4 bases at V and 6 bases at J, with 17 bases in the middle. The length of the CDR3 is 16 residues. CDR1 and CDR2 from the germline V gene are SGHDT and YYEEEE. CDR3 residues: CASSPGAPPGNSPLHF. Written as DNA, the CDR3 is TGTGCCAGCAGCCCTGGCGCCCCGCCGGGTAATTCACCCCTCCACTTT.

The chain links TRBV19 to TRBJ1-4, with D maybe TRBD1 (6 bases). The V end lost 7 bases, the J end lost 8 bases, and 26 bases lay between the germline ends. Germline V gene lookup returns CDR1 LNHDA and CDR2 SQIVND (reference sequence). The CDR3 is made up of 17 amino acids. The CDR3: CASKMRPDSRIIEKLFF. The CDR3 bases are TGTGCCAGTAAGATGCGACCGGACAGTCGGATTATCGAAAAACTGTTTTTT.

V and J are TRBV30 and TRBJ1-2; maybe TRBD1 (5 bases). The CDR3 spans 13 residues. Germline V CDR1 and CDR2: GTSNPN, SVGIG (reference sequence). Trimming removed 2 bases at V and 8 bases at J, with 15 bases between. The CDR3 loop reads CAWSPTVVRGYTF. CDR3 DNA sequence: TGTGCCTGGAGTCCGACAGTCGTTAGGGGCTACACCTTC. Looking up the rest from reference TRBV30 and TRBJ1-2 gives the full variable domain: SQTIHQWPATLVQPVGSPLSLECTVEGTSNPNLYWYRQAAGRGLQLLFYSVGIGQISSEVPQNLSASRPQDRQFILSSKKLLLSDSGFYLCAWSPTVVRGYTFGSGTRLTVV.